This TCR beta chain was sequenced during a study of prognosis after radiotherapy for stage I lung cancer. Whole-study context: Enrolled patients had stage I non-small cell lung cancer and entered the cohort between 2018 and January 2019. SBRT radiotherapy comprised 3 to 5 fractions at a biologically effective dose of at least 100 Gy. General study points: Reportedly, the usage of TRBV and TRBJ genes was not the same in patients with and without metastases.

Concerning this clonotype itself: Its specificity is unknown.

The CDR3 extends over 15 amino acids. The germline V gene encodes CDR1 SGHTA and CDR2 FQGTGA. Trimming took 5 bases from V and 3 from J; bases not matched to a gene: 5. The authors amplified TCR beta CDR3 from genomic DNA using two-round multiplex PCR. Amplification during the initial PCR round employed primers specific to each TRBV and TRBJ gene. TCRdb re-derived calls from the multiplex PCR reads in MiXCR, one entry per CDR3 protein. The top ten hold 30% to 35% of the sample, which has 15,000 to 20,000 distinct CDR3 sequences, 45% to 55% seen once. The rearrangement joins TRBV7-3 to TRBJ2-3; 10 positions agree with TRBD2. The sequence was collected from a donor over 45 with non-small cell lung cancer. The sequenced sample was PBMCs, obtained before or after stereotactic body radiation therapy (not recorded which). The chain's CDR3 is CASSRGLAVTDTQYF. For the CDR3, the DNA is TGTGCCAGCAGCCGAGGACTAGCGGTAACAGATACGCAGTATTTT.